The 7 T cell receptor beta chains in this list originate from one sample, sequenced in a study of shared clonotypes between healthy human individuals. Profiled with immunoSEQ multiplex PCR; TCRdb holds only in-frame clones, not every one. The sample lists a few hundred thousand clones, less than 98% occurring once. Sequencing was done on a sample of naive CD4+ T cells sorted from blood. Specified subset: CD45RA+ positively selected. The receptors come from a young woman in good health.

The gene calls are TRBV7-9 and TRBJ2-5, with D possibly TRBD2 on 6 matching bases. The J call may be incorrect, as the DNA end agrees better with TRBJ2-7. The CDR3 length is 14 residues. Germline-derived CDR1 and CDR2 are SEHNR and FQNEAQ (reference sequence). The CDR3 DNA follows: TGTGCCAGCAGCGGCGGGGAAGGGAGCTACGAGCAGTACTTC. Its translation is CASSGGEGSYEQYF.

The chain couples TRBV18 to TRBJ2-5; TRBD2 agrees at 8 bases. In germline, CDR1 is KGHSH, CDR2 LQKENI. V gave up 2 bases and J gave up 5 bases; unmatched junction bases: 10. This CDR3 is built from 16 residues. The CDR3 region is CASSPFDRAGEETQYF. In DNA form, the CDR3 reads TGTGCCAGCTCACCATTTGATAGAGCGGGAGAGGAGACCCAGTACTTC. Variable domain in full (rest from reference TRBV18 and TRBJ2-5): NAGVMQNPRHLVRRRGQEARLRCSPMKGHSHVYWYRQLPEEGLKFMVYLQKENIIDESGMPKERFSAEFPKEGPSILRIQQVVRGDSAAYFCASSPFDRAGEETQYFGPGTRLLVL.

This clone showed up just a few times. This CDR3 is also generated by other DNA sequences in the sample. V is TRBV28 and J is TRBJ1-5; 8 nucleotides line up with TRBD1. Germline assignment: CDR1 MDHEN and CDR2 SYDVKM. The CDR3 totals 15 residues. V shed 6 bases, J shed 2 bases, and the junction held 6 bases outside the gene matches. The CDR3 nucleotides are TGTGCCAGCAGGGCAGGGGGCGGGGGCAATCAGCCCCAGCATTTT. Its translation: CASRAGGGGNQPQHF.

V and J are TRBV11-2 and TRBJ1-1; D call uncertain. The V and J ends lost 1 base and 5 bases respectively, with 11 bases between them. Germline CDR1 and CDR2: SGHAT and FQNNGV. This CDR3 has 14 residues. CDR3 nucleotides: TGTGCCAGCAGCTTAGTAGTGTTGGGGACTGAAGCTTTCTTT. This translates into CASSLVVLGTEAFF.

The rearrangement links TRBV13 to TRBJ2-7; possible D gene TRBD1, 6 bases. V was clipped by 5 bases and J by 6 bases, with 23 bases between them. This CDR3 region has 16 residues. Germline V gene lookup returns CDR1 PRHDT and CDR2 FYEKMQ (reference sequence). The CDR3: CASSPRGKGWRPEQYF. The CDR3 DNA reads as TGTGCCAGCAGCCCCAGGGGAAAAGGATGGCGACCCGAGCAGTACTTC.

This clone was detected once. J is TRBJ2-7 and V is TRBV21-1; the table names TRBD2, a call not compared with the DNA. TRBV21-1 is a recognized pseudogene. The CDR3 runs 15 residues. CDR3 sequence reads: CASSNSSGSSYEQYF. DNA of the CDR3: TGTGCCAGCAGCAACAGTAGCGGGAGCTCCTACGAGCAGTACTTC.

The chain combines TRBV19 with TRBJ2-1; no reliable D call. The germline CDR1 and CDR2 sequences are LNHDA and SQIVND (reference sequence). Trimming pared 0 bases from V and 5 bases from J, leaving 11 bases between. The CDR3 spans 15 residues. The chain's CDR3 is CASSIDLELNNEQFF. The CDR3 coding sequence is TGTGCCAGTAGTATAGATCTGGAGTTGAACAATGAGCAGTTCTTC. Based on the CDR3 plus reference TRBV19 and TRBJ2-1, the full variable domain is DGGITQSPKYLFRKEGQNVTLSCEQNLNHDAMYWYRQDPGQGLRLIYYSQIVNDFQKGDIAEGYSVSREKKESFPLTVTSAQKNPTAFYLCASSIDLELNNEQFFGPGTRLTVL.